The clone carrying this TCR beta chain was seen repeatedly, ten times or more. As yet, its antigen is unknown. The data derive from a study of Graves' ophthalmopathy and Graves' hyperthyroidism. Study-wide context: Researchers obtained peripheral blood at initial diagnosis, before any treatment had begun. The study's findings and limits: Most thyroid clonotypes expanded beyond 0.001 frequency were also found in blood. With roughly 69% sensitivity and about 72% specificity, the model predicted ophthalmopathy progression.

The CDR3 is 16 amino acids. V was clipped by 0 bases and J by 0 bases, with 8 bases between them. Looked up from germline, CDR1 is MNHEY and CDR2 is SVGAGI. About 10 ml of fresh blood yielded the PBMCs by density gradient. RNA transcripts were the template, and TCR beta CDR3 regions were amplified from them. The workflow started with a first-round RT-PCR run with HTBI primers and then moved on to a second-round multiplex PCR. TCRdb passed the multiplex PCR reads through MiXCR, listing each CDR3 protein once. The sample includes 350,000 to 400,000 distinct CDR3 sequences, 15% of them seen just once. The gene calls are TRBV6-5 and TRBJ2-2; D unresolved. The TCR sequence derives from a woman aged 18-29 years with stable Graves' hyperthyroidism. The sample taken for sequencing was peripheral blood. The CDR3 is CASSYSRESNTGELFF. The CDR3 region has the DNA TGTGCCAGCAGTTACTCGAGAGAATCGAACACCGGGGAGCTGTTTTTT.